Shown below are 25 T cell receptor beta chains from a single sample sequenced in a study of T-cell reconstitution after alpha-beta-depleted transplantation in children. Researchers prepared the TCRbeta library using unique molecular identifiers, the study reports. TCRdb re-analysed the PCR reads in MiXCR, keeping a single row per CDR3 protein. Of a few hundred thousand distinct CDR3 sequences detected, around 15% appear once; the ten largest clones hold under 30%. The sample in question was PBMCs, mostly from graft donor cells, obtained 360 days after TCRalphabeta/CD19-depleted stem cell transplant. These receptors all come from a boy under two years old who had a stem cell transplant for Wiskott-Aldrich syndrome, so the T cells may come from the graft donor.

The chain couples TRBV9 to TRBJ2-7, with D hard to call. CDR3 length: 14 residues. Trimming stripped 4 bases from V and 1 base from J, with 12 bases between. Looked up from germline, CDR1 is SGDLS and CDR2 is YYNGEE. The CDR3 protein is CASSIEPRSYEQYF. The DNA of the CDR3 is TGTGCCAGCAGCATAGAGCCGAGATCCTACGAGCAGTACTTC.

In this sample, this clonotype turned up a few times. The chain uses TRBV27 and TRBJ2-1, with a possible D match to TRBD2 (6 bases). Germline CDR1 reads MNHEY; CDR2 reads SMNVEV (reference sequence). Trimming took 3 bases from V and 9 from J, leaving 12 bases between them. The CDR3 spans 13 residues. In DNA form, the CDR3 reads TGTGCCAGCAGTTTCCTAGCGTCGGGTGAGCAGTTCTTC. It specifies CASSFLASGEQFF.

V and J are TRBV4-3 and TRBJ2-7; 9 bases agree with TRBD1. CDR1 and CDR2 (germline): LGHNA, YSLEER. The CDR3 has 18 residues. Trimming at V came to 0 bases and at J to 5 bases, leaving 14 bases not matched to a gene. The CDR3 DNA is TGCGCCAGCAGCCAAGATGGGACAGGGCCCGATCCCTCGAACGAGCAGTACTTC. Amino acid sequence: CASSQDGTGPDPSNEQYF.

The chain recombines TRBV7-7 with TRBJ2-7; D possibly matches TRBD1 or TRBD2 (5 bases each). The CDR3 loop spans 14 amino acids. Germline lookup yields CDR1 SSHAT and CDR2 FNYEAQ (reference sequence). The V and J ends lost 3 bases and 4 bases respectively, with 13 bases between them. CDR3 residues: CASSFKRGVYEQYF. DNA for the CDR3: TGTGCCAGCAGCTTCAAGAGGGGTGTATACGAGCAGTACTTC.

This clonotype was observed a few times. This sequence joins TRBV12-3 or TRBV12-4 and TRBJ1-4, with D perhaps TRBD1 (6 bases). CDR3 size: 13 residues. The V end lost 6 bases, the J end lost 8 bases, and 13 bases lay between the germline ends. CDR3 protein: CASSPRGREKLFF. CDR3 nucleotides: TGTGCCAGCAGCCCCAGGGGCAGAGAAAAACTGTTTTTT.

This clonotype was counted only a few times. The chain combines TRBV4-1 with TRBJ2-1, with a weak D call TRBD2 (6 bases). The CDR3 runs 18 residues. Germline V CDR1 and CDR2: MGHRA, YSYEKL. The ends were cut back, 0 bases at V and 3 bases at J, with 18 bases in the middle. The CDR3, as DNA: TGCGCCAGCAGCCAAGAAGGTCCGGGACTCAGGTTCTACAATGAGCAGTTCTTC. Its protein is CASSQEGPGLRFYNEQFF.

This clonotype was found many times. The chain uses TRBV7-8 and TRBJ2-3, with TRBD2 matching 10 bases. The CDR3 consists of 16 residues. J gave up 2 bases and V 3 bases, and 5 bases lay outside the gene matches. Germline CDR1 and CDR2: SGHVS and FQNEAQ. The CDR3: CASSLASGSPTDTQYF. CDR3 nucleotides: TGTGCCAGCAGCTTGGCTAGCGGGAGCCCCACAGATACGCAGTATTTT.

This chain links TRBV4-1 with TRBJ2-1; D gene ambiguous. Germline V gives CDR1 MGHRA, CDR2 YSYEKL. This CDR3 has 16 residues. V was trimmed by 0 bases and J by 6 bases, leaving 15 bases between them. CDR3 sequence (DNA): TGCGCCAGCAGCCAAGATCGTCTAGGGCCTTTCAATGAGCAGTTCTTC. This translates into CASSQDRLGPFNEQFF.

At least ten counts were recorded for this clonotype. The V gene is TRBV7-2, the J gene TRBJ2-2; D ambiguous. The V end lost 5 bases, the J end lost 0 bases, and 13 bases lay between the germline ends. This CDR3 region has 16 residues. The germline CDR1 and CDR2 sequences are SGHTA and FQGNSA. The CDR3 spells CASSLGVWSNTGELFF. The CDR3 DNA follows: TGTGCCAGCAGCCTTGGGGTCTGGTCGAACACCGGGGAGCTGTTTTTT.

The gene calls are TRBV19 and TRBJ2-1, with D uncertain. Germline CDR1 LNHDA, CDR2 SQIVND (reference sequence). The V end was cut by 1 base, the J end by 4 bases, with 5 bases between. The CDR3 sequence is 13 residues long. The CDR3 region is CASSIGTYNEQFF. CDR3 sequence (DNA): TGTGCCAGTAGTATAGGAACGTACAATGAGCAGTTCTTC.

The rearrangement uses TRBV6-1 and TRBJ2-3, with a tentative D call TRBD2 (5 bases). Germline V lookup: CDR1 MNHNS, CDR2 SASEGT. Trimming shortened V by 6 bases and J by 0 bases, and 10 bases separated the two germline ends. This CDR3 region has 14 residues. This CDR3 is CASSDYSSTDTQYF. In DNA, the CDR3 is TGTGCCAGCAGCGACTACTCTAGCACAGATACGCAGTATTTT.

This clonotype came up a few times. The DNA for the CDR3 is TGTGCCACCAGCCTAGGCTACAATGAGCAGTTCTTC. This gives the protein CATSLGYNEQFF. This sequence joins TRBV24-1 and TRBJ2-1; D is unclear. Germline assignment: CDR1 KGHDR and CDR2 SFDVKD. The CDR3 has 12 amino acids. Trimming pared 7 bases from V and 3 bases from J, leaving 6 bases between.

The V gene is TRBV5-5, the J gene TRBJ2-1, with D perhaps matching TRBD2 (6 bases). The CDR3 length is 15 residues. V was clipped by 1 base and J by 5 bases, with 13 bases between them. The germline CDR1 and CDR2 sequences are SGHKS and YYEKEE (reference sequence). CDR3 region: CASSLPPTRHNEQFF. The CDR3 DNA follows: TGTGCCAGCAGCTTGCCCCCGACTAGACACAATGAGCAGTTCTTC.

This clonotype was observed a handful of times. The chain has TRBV10-2 and TRBJ2-3, with D maybe TRBD2 (5 bases). In germline, CDR1 is WSHSY, CDR2 SAAADI. CDR3 length: 12 amino acids. The germline V and J ends were trimmed by 7 bases and 6 bases, with 11 bases remaining between them. Written as DNA, the CDR3 is TGCGCCAGCAACCCCGGGGAGGATACGCAGTATTTT. It yields the protein CASNPGEDTQYF.

The J gene is TRBJ1-1, the V gene TRBV5-1, with TRBD1 as a possible D gene (5 bases). V gave up 3 bases and J gave up 3 bases, with 15 bases separating them. Germline lookup yields CDR1 SGHRS and CDR2 YFSETQ. This CDR3 region has 15 residues. The CDR3 nucleotides read TGCGCCAGCAGCTCAGGGAAGTGGGCCTACACTGAAGCTTTCTTT. Protein: CASSSGKWAYTEAFF.

The chain combines TRBV12-3 or TRBV12-4 with TRBJ2-7; possibly TRBD1 or TRBD2 for D (5 bases each). The CDR3 extends over 11 amino acids. The V end lost 3 bases, the J end lost 9 bases, and 9 bases lay between the germline ends. CDR3 DNA sequence: TGTGCCAGCAGTTTTTTGGGGGTGCAGTACTTC. Its protein product is CASSFLGVQYF.

This clonotype occurred a few times. The V gene is TRBV4-1, the J gene TRBJ1-1, with D possibly matching TRBD1 (5 bases). Germline V CDR1 and CDR2: MGHRA, YSYEKL. With 1 base removed from V and 5 bases from J, the gap between germline ends came to 14 bases. The CDR3 is 15 amino acids. The chain's CDR3 is CASSQVPGGDTEAFF. CDR3 nucleotides: TGCGCCAGCAGCCAAGTCCCGGGGGGGGATACTGAAGCTTTCTTT.

The rearrangement joins TRBV7-9 to TRBJ2-7, with a weak D call TRBD2 (5 bases). This CDR3 has 15 residues. The germline V and J ends were trimmed by 1 base and 2 bases, with 12 bases remaining between them. CDR1 is SEHNR and CDR2 is FQNEAQ in the germline V gene (reference sequence). The CDR3 loop reads CASSLGRTATYEQYF. The CDR3 DNA is TGTGCCAGCAGCTTAGGTAGGACTGCAACCTACGAGCAGTACTTC.

This clonotype was seen a handful of times. V and J are TRBV4-1 and TRBJ2-1; D could derive from TRBD1 or TRBD2 (5 bases each). Trimming took 2 bases from V and 0 from J, leaving 20 bases between them. CDR1 is MGHRA, CDR2 YSYEKL, per germline. The CDR3 contains 19 residues. CDR3 protein: CASSQRSVTAGSSYNEQFF. The CDR3 region has the DNA TGCGCCAGCAGCCAAAGATCAGTGACAGCAGGGAGCTCCTACAATGAGCAGTTCTTC.

This clonotype was seen more than once but under ten times. The chain has TRBV6-2 or TRBV6-3 and TRBJ2-3, with D perhaps being TRBD1 or TRBD2 (6 bases each). Trimming took off 7 bases at V and 4 bases at J, with 27 bases between the two ends. CDR1 and CDR2 (germline): MNHEY, SVGEGT. The CDR3 runs to 18 residues. CDR3 DNA sequence: TGTGCCAGCACTCTGGAGAGGGGGACTCAGGGGCGCCCAGATACGCAGTATTTT. The encoded protein is CASTLERGTQGRPDTQYF.

This clonotype was observed a handful of times. This chain joins TRBV28 and TRBJ2-1; 10 nucleotides agree with TRBD2. From germline, CDR1 is MDHEN and CDR2 SYDVKM. This CDR3 comprises 16 residues. V gave up 6 bases and J gave up 4 bases; unmatched junction bases: 9. CDR3 coding DNA: TGTGCCAGCAGACGACTAGCGGGTAGGCCTTACAATGAGCAGTTCTTC. It translates to CASRRLAGRPYNEQFF.

In the case of this clonotype: This may come from a read error, since a much larger clone is one base off. V and J are TRBV14 and TRBJ2-5; D remains unclear. CDR3 length: 11 residues. Trimming pared 1 base from V and 4 bases from J, leaving 1 base between. CDR1 is SGHDN, CDR2 FVKESK, per germline. The CDR3 here is CASSQAETQYF. DNA of the CDR3: TGTGCCAGCAGCCAAGCAGAGACCCAGTACTTC.

V is TRBV11-1 and J is TRBJ1-1, with D maybe TRBD1 (5 bases). CDR1 and CDR2 from the germline V gene are SGHAT and FQDESV (reference sequence). V was cut by 4 bases and J by 8 bases, with 11 bases left in between. This CDR3 region has 12 residues. The CDR3 region is CASSSRVGEAFF. The CDR3 DNA is TGTGCCAGCAGCTCCAGGGTTGGAGAAGCTTTCTTT.

V gene TRBV7-9 combines with J gene TRBJ2-5; D tentatively fits TRBD1 or TRBD2 (6 bases each). Trimming took 3 bases from V and 5 from J, leaving 19 bases between them. There are 16 residues in the CDR3. Germline V gene sequence: CDR1 SEHNR, CDR2 FQNEAQ (reference sequence). DNA for the CDR3: TGTGCCAGCAGCTTGGCCGTGGTGGGGGGCGGCGAGACCCAGTACTTC. Translated: CASSLAVVGGGETQYF. The variable domain in full, with the rest retrieved from reference TRBV7-9 and TRBJ2-5, is DTGVSQNPRHKITKRGQNVTFRCDPISEHNRLYWYRQTLGQGPEFLTYFQNEAQLEKSRLLSDRFSAERPKGSFSTLEIQRTEQGDSAMYLCASSLAVVGGGETQYFGPGTRLLVL.

This sequence joins TRBV14 and TRBJ1-1; the match to TRBD1 covers 8 bases. The CDR3 extends over 15 amino acids. The germline gives CDR1 SGHDN, CDR2 FVKESK. J gave up 1 base and V 4 bases, and 5 bases lay outside the gene matches. The CDR3 sequence is CASSPWTGSNTEAFF. DNA for the CDR3: TGTGCCAGCAGCCCTTGGACAGGGTCGAACACTGAAGCTTTCTTT.